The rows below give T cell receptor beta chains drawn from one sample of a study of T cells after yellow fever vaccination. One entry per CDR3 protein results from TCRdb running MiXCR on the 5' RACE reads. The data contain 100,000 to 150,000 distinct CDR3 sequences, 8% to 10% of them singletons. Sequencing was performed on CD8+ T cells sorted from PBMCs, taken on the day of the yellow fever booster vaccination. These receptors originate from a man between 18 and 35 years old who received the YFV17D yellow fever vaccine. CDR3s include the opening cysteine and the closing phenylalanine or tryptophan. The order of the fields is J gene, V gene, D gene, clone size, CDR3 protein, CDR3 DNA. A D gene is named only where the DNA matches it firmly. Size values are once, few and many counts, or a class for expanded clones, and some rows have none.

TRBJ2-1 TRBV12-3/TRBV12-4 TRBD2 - CASRGLAGNYNEQFF TGTGCCAGCAGAGGACTAGCGGGGAACTACAATGAGCAGTTCTTC
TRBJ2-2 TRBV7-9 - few CASSLSSSGLGGELFF TGTGCCAGCAGCTTGTCCTCTAGTGGGCTCGGCGGGGAGCTGTTTTTT
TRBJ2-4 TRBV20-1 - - CSARGLLAKNIQYF TGCAGTGCTAGGGGACTTCTAGCCAAAAACATTCAGTACTTC
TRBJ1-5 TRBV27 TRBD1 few CASSHMTGVNQPQHF TGTGCCAGCAGTCACATGACAGGGGTCAATCAGCCCCAGCATTTT
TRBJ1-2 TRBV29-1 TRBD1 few CSVTPETGVNYGYTF TGCAGCGTTACCCCGGAGACAGGGGTGAACTATGGCTACACCTTC
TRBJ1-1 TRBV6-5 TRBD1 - CASSRQTGADTEAFF TGTGCCAGCAGCCGACAGACAGGGGCGGACACTGAAGCTTTCTTT
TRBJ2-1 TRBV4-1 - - CASSHLIRGDSYNEQFF TGCGCCAGCAGCCACCTCATTCGGGGAGACTCCTACAATGAGCAGTTCTTC
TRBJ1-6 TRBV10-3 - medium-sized CAISDPTATLIPNSALHF TGTGCCATCAGTGACCCGACAGCTACCCTAATTCCCAATTCGGCCCTCCACTTT
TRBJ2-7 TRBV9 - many CASSAGVRDLEHEQYF TGTGCCAGCAGCGCTGGCGTCAGGGACCTGGAGCACGAGCAGTACTTC
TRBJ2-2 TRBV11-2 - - CASSLGWSHTGELFF TGTGCCAGCAGCTTAGGGTGGAGTCACACCGGGGAGCTGTTTTTT
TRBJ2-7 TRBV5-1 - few CASSLNLPHYEQYF TGCGCCAGCAGCTTGAACCTCCCCCACTACGAGCAGTACTTC
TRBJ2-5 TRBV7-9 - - CASSPVIGPQETQYF TGTGCCAGCAGCCCCGTGATCGGCCCCCAAGAGACCCAGTACTTC
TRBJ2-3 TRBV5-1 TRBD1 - CASADQGAGVNTQYF TGCGCCAGCGCTGATCAGGGGGCGGGTGTGAATACGCAGTATTTT
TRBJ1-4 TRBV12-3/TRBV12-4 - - CASGRGVGRINEKLFF TGTGCCAGCGGAAGGGGCGTGGGACGGATTAATGAAAAACTGTTTTTT
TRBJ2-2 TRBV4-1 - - CASSQVAGELFF TGCGCCAGCAGCCAAGTTGCCGGGGAGCTGTTTTTT
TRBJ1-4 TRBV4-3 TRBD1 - CASSQEEGALGNEKLFF TGCGCCAGCAGCCAAGAGGAGGGGGCCCTGGGGAACGAAAAACTGTTTTTT
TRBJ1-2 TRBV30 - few CAWTGNYGYTF TGTGCCTGGACAGGGAACTATGGCTACACCTTC
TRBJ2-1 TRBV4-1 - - CASSQERVILYNEQFF TGCGCCAGCAGCCAAGAGAGGGTCATCCTCTACAATGAGCAGTTCTTC
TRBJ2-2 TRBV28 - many CASSFAAGELFF TGTGCCAGCAGTTTCGCAGCCGGGGAGCTGTTTTTT
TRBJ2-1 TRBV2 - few CASSRDEYNEQFF TGTGCCAGCTCCCGGGACGAATACAATGAGCAGTTCTTC
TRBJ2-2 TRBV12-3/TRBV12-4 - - CASSLRQGYTGELFF TGTGCCAGCAGTTTGCGTCAGGGCTACACCGGGGAGCTGTTTTTT
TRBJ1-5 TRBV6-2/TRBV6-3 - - CASSYDGENQPQHF TGTGCCAGCAGTTACGATGGGGAGAATCAGCCCCAGCATTTT
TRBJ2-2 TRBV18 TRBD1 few CASSPSQGAMNTGELFF TGTGCCAGCTCGCCATCACAGGGGGCGATGAACACCGGGGAGCTGTTTTTT
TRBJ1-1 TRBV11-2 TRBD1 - CASSLLQGAEAFF TGTGCCAGCAGTTTACTGCAGGGGGCTGAAGCTTTCTTT
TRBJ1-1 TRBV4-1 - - CASSQLGRSMNTEAFF TGCGCCAGCAGCCAGCTAGGCAGGTCGATGAACACTGAAGCTTTCTTT
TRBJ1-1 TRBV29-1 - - CSVRVGREVTEAFF TGCAGCGTTCGAGTGGGGAGGGAGGTCACTGAAGCTTTCTTT
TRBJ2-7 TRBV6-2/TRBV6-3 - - CASSYSKDNSYEQYF TGTGCCAGCAGTTACTCGAAGGACAACTCCTACGAGCAGTACTTC
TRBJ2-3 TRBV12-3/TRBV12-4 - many CASSLGVVGTDTQYF TGTGCCAGCAGTTTAGGGGTCGTCGGCACAGATACGCAGTATTTT
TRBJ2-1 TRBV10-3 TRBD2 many CASLGASGGYEQFF TGTGCCAGTCTTGGGGCTAGCGGGGGCTATGAGCAGTTCTTC
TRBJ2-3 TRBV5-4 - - CASSLEGSSTDTQYF TGTGCCAGCAGCTTGGAGGGGTCGAGCACAGATACGCAGTATTTT
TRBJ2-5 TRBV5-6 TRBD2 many CASSSPGRQETQYF TGTGCCAGCAGCTCGCCCGGGAGGCAAGAGACCCAGTACTTC
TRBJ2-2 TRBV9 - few CASSVVRGGANTGELFF TGTGCCAGCAGCGTAGTACGAGGAGGGGCGAACACCGGGGAGCTGTTTTTT
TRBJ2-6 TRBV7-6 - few CASTLSTGTSGANVLTF TGTGCCAGCACTCTTAGTACAGGGACGAGTGGGGCCAACGTCCTGACTTTC
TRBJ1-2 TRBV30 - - CAWSVRPRGGGLGYTF TGTGCCTGGAGTGTACGACCGAGGGGAGGGGGGCTTGGCTACACCTTC
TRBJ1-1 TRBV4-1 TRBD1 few CASSGGQVMNTEAFF TGCGCCAGCTCTGGAGGACAGGTCATGAACACTGAAGCTTTCTTT
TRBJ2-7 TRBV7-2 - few CASSLARRSSYEQYF TGTGCCAGCAGCTTAGCGCGGCGGAGCTCCTACGAGCAGTACTTC
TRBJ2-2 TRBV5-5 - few CASSGTDAGELFF TGTGCCAGCAGCGGCACGGACGCCGGGGAGCTGTTTTTT
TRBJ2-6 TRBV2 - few CASSELSGANVLTF TGTGCCAGCAGTGAGCTATCTGGGGCCAACGTCCTGACTTTC
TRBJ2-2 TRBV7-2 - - CASSLTSGELFF TGTGCCAGCAGCTTAACGTCCGGGGAGCTGTTTTTT
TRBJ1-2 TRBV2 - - CASSEYLFGTAYTF TGTGCCAGCAGTGAATATCTCTTTGGCACAGCCTACACCTTC
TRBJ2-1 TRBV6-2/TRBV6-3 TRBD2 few CASRMGLAGVRGEQFF TGTGCCAGCAGGATGGGACTAGCGGGGGTCAGGGGCGAGCAGTTCTTC
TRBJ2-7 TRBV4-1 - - CASSQVEGTHEQYF TGCGCCAGCAGCCAAGTGGAGGGGACCCACGAGCAGTACTTC
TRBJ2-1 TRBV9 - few CASSVEGPPIEQFF TGTGCCAGCAGCGTAGAGGGACCCCCTATCGAGCAGTTCTTC
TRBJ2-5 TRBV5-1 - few CASSLLGGRQETQYF TGCGCCAGCAGCTTGTTGGGGGGTCGGCAAGAGACCCAGTACTTC
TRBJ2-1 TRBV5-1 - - CASSLAGVGIDEQFF TGCGCCAGCAGCTTAGCCGGGGTTGGTATCGATGAGCAGTTCTTC